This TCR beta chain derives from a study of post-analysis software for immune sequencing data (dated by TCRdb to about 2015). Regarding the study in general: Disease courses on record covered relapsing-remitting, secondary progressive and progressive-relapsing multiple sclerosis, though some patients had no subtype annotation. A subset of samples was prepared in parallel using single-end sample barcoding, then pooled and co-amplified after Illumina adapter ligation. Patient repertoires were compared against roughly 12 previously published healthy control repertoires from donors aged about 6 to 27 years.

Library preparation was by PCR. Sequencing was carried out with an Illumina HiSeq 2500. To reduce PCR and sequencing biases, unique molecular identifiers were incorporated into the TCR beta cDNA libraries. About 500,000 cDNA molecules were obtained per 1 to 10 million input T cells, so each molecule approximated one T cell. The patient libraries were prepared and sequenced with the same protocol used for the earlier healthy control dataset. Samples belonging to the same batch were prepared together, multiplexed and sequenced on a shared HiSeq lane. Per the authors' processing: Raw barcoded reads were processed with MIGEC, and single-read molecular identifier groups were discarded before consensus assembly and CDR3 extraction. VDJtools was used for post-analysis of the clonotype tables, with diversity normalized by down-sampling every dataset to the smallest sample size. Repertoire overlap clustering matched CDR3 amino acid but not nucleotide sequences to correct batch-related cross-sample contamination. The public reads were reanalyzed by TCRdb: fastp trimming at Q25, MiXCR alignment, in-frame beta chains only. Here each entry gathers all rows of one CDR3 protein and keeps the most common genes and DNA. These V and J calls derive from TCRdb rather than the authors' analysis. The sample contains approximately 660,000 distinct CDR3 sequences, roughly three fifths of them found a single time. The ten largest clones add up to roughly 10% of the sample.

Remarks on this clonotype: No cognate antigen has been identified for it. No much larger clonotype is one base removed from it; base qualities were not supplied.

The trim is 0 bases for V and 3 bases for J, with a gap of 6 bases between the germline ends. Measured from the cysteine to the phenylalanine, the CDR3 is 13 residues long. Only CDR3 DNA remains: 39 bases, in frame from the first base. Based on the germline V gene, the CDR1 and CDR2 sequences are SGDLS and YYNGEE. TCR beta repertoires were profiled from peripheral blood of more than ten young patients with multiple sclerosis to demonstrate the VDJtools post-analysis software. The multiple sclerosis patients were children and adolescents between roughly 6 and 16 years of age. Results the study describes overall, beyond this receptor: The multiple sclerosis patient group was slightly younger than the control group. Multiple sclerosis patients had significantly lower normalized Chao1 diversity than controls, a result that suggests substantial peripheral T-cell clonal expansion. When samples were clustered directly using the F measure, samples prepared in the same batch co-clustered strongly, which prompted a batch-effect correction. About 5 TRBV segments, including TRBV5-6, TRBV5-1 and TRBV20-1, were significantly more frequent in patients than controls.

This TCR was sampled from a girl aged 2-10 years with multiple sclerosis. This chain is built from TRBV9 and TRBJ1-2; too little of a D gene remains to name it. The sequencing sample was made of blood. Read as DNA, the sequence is TGTGCCAGCAGCGTAGGCAGCTACTATGGCTACACCTTC. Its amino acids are CASSVGSYYGYTF.